The present T cell receptor beta chain was sequenced within a study of cytomegalovirus exposure and HLA in healthy donors. The PCR ran on 60 Vbeta and 13 Jbeta primers. Method: immunoSEQ multiplex PCR; TCRdb's copy keeps in-frame clones and lacks some. The sample holds more than 95,000 clones, 75% to 85% seen once. The length of the CDR3 is 13 residues. J gave up 8 bases and V 5 bases, and 5 bases lay outside the gene matches. The germline V gene has CDR1 MNHEY and CDR2 SMNVEV (reference sequence). The sequenced sample consisted of PBMCs. The sequence was collected from a man aged 18-30 years in good health and CMV-seronegative. This sequence joins TRBV27 and TRBJ1-1; 10 nucleotides agree with TRBD1. CDR3 sequence (DNA): TGTGCCAGCAGTCCGGACAGGGGGATGGAAGCTTTCTTT. As protein: CASSPDRGMEAFF.